This is a list of T cell receptor beta chains from one sample in a study of CXCR3-negative and CXCR3-positive naive CD8 T cells. No DNA is given; TCRdb re-called the 5' RACE reads and lists each CDR3 protein once. This sample's table reports 85,000 to 130,000 distinct CDR3 sequences. The sample consisted of naive CXCR3+ CD8+ T cells from blood. These receptor sequences come from a human donor in good health. Some clones in this sample may be carry-over from other donors' samples. Both conserved end residues are part of each CDR3.

cdr3_aa	v_call	j_call
CASSADEEETQYF	TRBV19	TRBJ2-5
CASSVTGTATDTQYF	TRBV5-1	TRBJ2-3
CSARSLAGGNFYNEQFF	TRBV20-1	TRBJ2-1
CASSEVVLYEQYF	TRBV6-1	TRBJ2-7
CSVGLAGFYEQYF	TRBV29-1	TRBJ2-7
CASSFFQYEQYF	TRBV12-3/TRBV12-4	TRBJ2-7
CASSDLSGSYEQYF	TRBV14	TRBJ2-7
CASSPGPSGSRRTGELFF	TRBV5-6	TRBJ2-2
CASSQGSEGLSEQFF	TRBV4-2	TRBJ2-1
CASSLFAGSGQPQHF	TRBV7-9	TRBJ1-5
CASSLGTEAFF	TRBV12-3/TRBV12-4	TRBJ1-1
CASSRRETAEAFF	TRBV25-1	TRBJ1-1
CSALPGQSNTGELFF	TRBV20-1	TRBJ2-2
CASSTDGTGRNTGELFF	TRBV7-3	TRBJ2-2
CASSLDQGSEAFF	TRBV7-7	TRBJ1-1
CAISGDGGSLETGELFF	TRBV10-3	TRBJ2-2
CSARSTSRNEQFF	TRBV20-1	TRBJ2-1
CASSLTPGGGETQYF	TRBV11-2	TRBJ2-5
CASSSLPDSYEQYF	TRBV7-6	TRBJ2-7
CASSHGASGTRAGEQYF	TRBV6-6	TRBJ2-7
CASSPLAVTDTQYF	TRBV5-1	TRBJ2-3
CSASGHNTGELFF	TRBV20-1	TRBJ2-2
CASSPRDREKLFF	TRBV7-9	TRBJ1-4
CASSLEAGLSSYEQYF	TRBV5-1	TRBJ2-7
CSVEDHSRTGNVLMNTEAFF	TRBV29-1	TRBJ1-1